The clone carrying this T cell receptor (beta chain) was seen at least ten times. Its antigen is as yet unknown. cDNA was made by 5'RACE with 10-nucleotide random UMIs. In TCRdb, the 5' RACE reads were re-called with MiXCR into one record per CDR3 protein. The sample has more than 75,000 distinct CDR3 sequences; 3% to 4% are singletons. These data belong to a study of neurological immune-mediated disorders. For the study at large: Among about 34 multiple sclerosis patients, some 31 were relapsing-remitting and 3 were secondary progressive.

The study's findings and limits: A possible signature appeared as one related-CDR3 cluster, in which phylogenetic grouping placed the repertoires of 18 of 34 multiple sclerosis patients.

The ends were cut back, 9 bases at V and 4 bases at J, with 27 bases in the middle. The CDR3 consists of 17 residues. The rearrangement uses TRBV12-3 or TRBV12-4 and TRBJ1-2, with no clear D. Sequenced: PBMCs. The TCR was taken from a woman between 50 and 59 years old with multiple sclerosis. The CDR3 DNA reads TGTGCCAGTATCAATTACCTGGTGGTCCTTAACCGCTATGGCTACACCTTC. Translated: CASINYLVVLNRYGYTF.